The 5 T cell receptor beta chains presented below share a single source sample, sequenced in a study of Ad26.COV2.S vaccination and SARS-CoV-2 variants. Measured with immunoSEQ multiplex PCR; TCRdb has only the in-frame clones, and not every one. This sample has about 350,000 clones; about 85% occur once, and the top ten carry 3% to 4%. Treatment defined: 15 to 20 received Ad26.COV2.S at low or high dose, single or two shots; five or six received placebo; per-sample allocation not given. It was on day 63 after the first vaccine or placebo injection that samples were taken. Sequences were derived from peripheral blood, sampled in a trial of Ad26.COV2.S vaccine versus placebo. Receptor source: a person between 18 and 59 years old who received the Ad26.COV2.S COVID-19 vaccine or a placebo.

This clone was observed a few times. The chain uses TRBV18 and TRBJ2-2; no firm D call. CDR1 and CDR2 (germline): KGHSH, LQKENI. This CDR3 has 18 residues. Trimming took 6 bases from V and 4 from J, leaving 24 bases between them. CDR3 in DNA: TGTGCCAGCTCGAACGCGAAACGCGACTTGAGGCCCACCGGGGAGCTGTTTTTT. Translated, it gives CASSNAKRDLRPTGELFF.

This clone appeared a few times. The rearrangement uses TRBV5-1 and TRBJ2-1; D ambiguous. V was cut by 2 bases and J by 7 bases, with 7 bases left in between. The germline V gene encodes CDR1 SGHRS and CDR2 YFSETQ. This CDR3 is built from 12 residues. The CDR3 loop reads CASSFVGNEQFF. The CDR3 nucleotides are TGCGCCAGCAGCTTCGTAGGGAATGAGCAGTTCTTC.

This clone has just a few counts. The chain recombines TRBV2 with TRBJ2-7; perhaps TRBD1 as D (5 bases). Germline lookup yields CDR1 SNHLY and CDR2 FYNNEI. CDR3 length equals 13 residues. V was clipped by 2 bases and J by 4 bases, with 9 bases between them. CDR3 coding DNA: TGTGCCAGCAGTGAAACACAGGAGTACGAGCAGTACTTC. It codes for CASSETQEYEQYF.

The chain combines TRBV7-8 with TRBJ1-2; D is unclear. The CDR3 consists of 13 residues. Germline CDR1 is SGHVS and CDR2 is FQNEAQ. V shed 5 bases and J shed 4 bases, with 11 bases lying between them. As DNA, the CDR3 is TGTGCCAGCAGCCGCGGGTCTGGCTATGGCTACACCTTC. Translating it yields CASSRGSGYGYTF.

The chain uses TRBV7-9 and TRBJ1-1, with D possibly being TRBD1 (5 bases). Between the trimmed V and J ends, which lost 2 bases and 3 bases, there was a span of 10 bases. This CDR3 comprises 14 residues. Germline V gives CDR1 SEHNR, CDR2 FQNEAQ (reference sequence). The CDR3 sequence is CASSLNLGDTEAFF. CDR3 DNA sequence: TGTGCCAGCAGCTTAAACCTGGGGGACACTGAAGCTTTCTTT.